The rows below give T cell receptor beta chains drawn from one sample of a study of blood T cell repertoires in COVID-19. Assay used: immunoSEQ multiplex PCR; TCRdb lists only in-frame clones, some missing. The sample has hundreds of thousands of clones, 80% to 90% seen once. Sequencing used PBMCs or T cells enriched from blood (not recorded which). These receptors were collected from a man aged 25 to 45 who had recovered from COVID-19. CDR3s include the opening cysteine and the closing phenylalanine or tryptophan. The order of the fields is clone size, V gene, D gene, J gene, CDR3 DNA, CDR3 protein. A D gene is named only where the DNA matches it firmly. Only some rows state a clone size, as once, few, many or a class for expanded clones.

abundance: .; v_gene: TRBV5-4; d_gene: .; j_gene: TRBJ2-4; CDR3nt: TGTGCCAGCAGCCCAACAGGGTTGGCCAAAAACATTCAGTACTTC; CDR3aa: CASSPTGLAKNIQYF
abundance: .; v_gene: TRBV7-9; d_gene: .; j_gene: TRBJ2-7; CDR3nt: TGTGCCAGCAGCCAACTAGGGGGTCCAAGCTCCTACGAGCAGTACTTC; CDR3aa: CASSQLGGPSSYEQYF
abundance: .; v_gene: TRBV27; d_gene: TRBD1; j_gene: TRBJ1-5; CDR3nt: TGTGCCAGCAGTGGGGGACAGGGGGTCGGTCAGCCCCAGCATTTT; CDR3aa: CASSGGQGVGQPQHF
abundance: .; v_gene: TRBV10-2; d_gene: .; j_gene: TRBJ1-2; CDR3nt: TGCGCCACCGTAACGGGGAACTATGGCTACACCTTC; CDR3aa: CATVTGNYGYTF
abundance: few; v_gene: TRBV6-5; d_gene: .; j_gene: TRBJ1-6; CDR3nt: TGTGCCAGCAGCGACAGGATCCGTTCACCCCTCCACTTT; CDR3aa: CASSDRIRSPLHF
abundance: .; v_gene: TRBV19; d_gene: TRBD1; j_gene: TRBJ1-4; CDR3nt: TGTGCCAGTAGTAACCAGGGGGCACCTAATGAAAAACTGTTTTTT; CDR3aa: CASSNQGAPNEKLFF
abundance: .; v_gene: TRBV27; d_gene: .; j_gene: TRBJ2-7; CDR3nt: TGTGCCAGCAGTTTAAAAAACAGGGCCCAGACTTACGAGCAGTACTTC; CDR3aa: CASSLKNRAQTYEQYF
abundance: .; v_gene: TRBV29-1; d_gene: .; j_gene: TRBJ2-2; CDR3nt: TGCAGCGTTGAGGACACCCCGAACACCGGGGAGCTGTTTTTT; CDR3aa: CSVEDTPNTGELFF
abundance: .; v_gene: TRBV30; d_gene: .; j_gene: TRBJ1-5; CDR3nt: TGTGCCTGGAGTGTATTGGCTAGCAATCAGCCCCAGCATTTT; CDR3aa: CAWSVLASNQPQHF
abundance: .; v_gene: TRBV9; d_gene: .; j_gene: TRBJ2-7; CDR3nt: TGTGCCAGCAGCCCCCCATGGGGGCTCGACCACGAGCAGTACTTC; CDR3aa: CASSPPWGLDHEQYF
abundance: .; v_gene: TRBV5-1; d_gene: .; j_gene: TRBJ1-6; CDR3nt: TGCGCCAGCAGCTTGGGACAGTCTAATTCACCCCTCCACTTT; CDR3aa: CASSLGQSNSPLHF
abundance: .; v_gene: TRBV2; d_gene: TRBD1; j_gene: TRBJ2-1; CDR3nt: TGTGCCAGCAGACGGGACAGGTCCTACAATGAGCAGTTCTTC; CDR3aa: CASRRDRSYNEQFF
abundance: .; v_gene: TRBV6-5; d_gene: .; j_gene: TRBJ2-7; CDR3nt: TGTGCCAGCAGTTACTCCGGGGGAGGTGGGGACGAGCAGTACTTC; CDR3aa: CASSYSGGGGDEQYF
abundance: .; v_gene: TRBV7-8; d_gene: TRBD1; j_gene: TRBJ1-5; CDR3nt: TGTGCCAGCAGCGCCCACCGGGACAGGCTACCAAATCAGCCCCAGCATTTT; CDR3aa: CASSAHRDRLPNQPQHF
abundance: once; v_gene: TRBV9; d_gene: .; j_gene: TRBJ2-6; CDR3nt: TGTGCCAGCAGCGTAACCCAGGGGTCTGGGGCCAACGTCCTGACTTTC; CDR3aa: CASSVTQGSGANVLTF
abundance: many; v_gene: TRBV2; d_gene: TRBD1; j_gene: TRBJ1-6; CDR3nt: TGTGCCAGCAGTGACCCCGGGACAGGTCGTAATTCACCCCTCCACTTT; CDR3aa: CASSDPGTGRNSPLHF
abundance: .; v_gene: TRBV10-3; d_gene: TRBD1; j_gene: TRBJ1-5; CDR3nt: TGTGCCATCAGTGACCCAGGGGGCGCAGGCAATCAGCCCCAGCATTTT; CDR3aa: CAISDPGGAGNQPQHF
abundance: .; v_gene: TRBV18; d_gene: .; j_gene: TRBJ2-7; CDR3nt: TGTGCCAGCTCACCACCGGGCCGCTACGAGCAGTACTTC; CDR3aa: CASSPPGRYEQYF
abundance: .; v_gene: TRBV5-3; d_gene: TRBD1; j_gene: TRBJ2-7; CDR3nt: TGTGCCAGAAGCCTTAGACAGGGGAGCTCCTACGAGCAGTACTTC; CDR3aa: CARSLRQGSSYEQYF
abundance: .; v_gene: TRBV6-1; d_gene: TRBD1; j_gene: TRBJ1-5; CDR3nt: TGTGCCAGCAGTGAACCGTTTTTCAGGGGGAATCAGCCCCAGCATTTT; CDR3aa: CASSEPFFRGNQPQHF
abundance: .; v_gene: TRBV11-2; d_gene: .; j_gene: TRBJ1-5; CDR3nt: TGTGCCAGCAGCTTAGACGGGTGGCAGCCCCAGCATTTT; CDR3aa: CASSLDGWQPQHF
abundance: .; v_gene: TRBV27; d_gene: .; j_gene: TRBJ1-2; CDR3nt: TGTGCCAGCAGTTTGACTGGACAGAGCTATGGCTACACCTTC; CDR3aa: CASSLTGQSYGYTF
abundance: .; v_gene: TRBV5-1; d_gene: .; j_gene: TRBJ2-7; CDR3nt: TGCGCCAGCAGCGAGGGACTGCCAATAGGGGAGCAGTACTTC; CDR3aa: CASSEGLPIGEQYF
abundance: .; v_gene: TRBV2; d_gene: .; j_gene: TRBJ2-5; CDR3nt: TGTGCCAGCAGTGGGGACACTTTCAGCCCGTACTTC; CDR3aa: CASSGDTFSPYF
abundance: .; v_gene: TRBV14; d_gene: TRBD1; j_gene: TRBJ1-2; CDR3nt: TGTGCCAGCAGCCAGGAACAGGGGGCCTATGGCTACACCTTC; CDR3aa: CASSQEQGAYGYTF
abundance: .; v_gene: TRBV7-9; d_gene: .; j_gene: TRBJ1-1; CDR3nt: TGTGCCAGCAGCCTAGGAGGGACACGATTCACTGAAGCTTTCTTT; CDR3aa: CASSLGGTRFTEAFF
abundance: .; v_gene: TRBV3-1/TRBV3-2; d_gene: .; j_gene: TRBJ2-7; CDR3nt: TGTGCCAGCAGCCAAGTGACTACCCGCGAGCAGTACTTC; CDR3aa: CASSQVTTREQYF
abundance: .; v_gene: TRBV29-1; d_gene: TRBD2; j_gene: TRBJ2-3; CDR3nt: TGCAGCGTTCGGACTAGCGGGGAGTGGTATTTT; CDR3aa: CSVRTSGEWYF
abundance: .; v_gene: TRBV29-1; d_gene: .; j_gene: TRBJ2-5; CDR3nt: TGCAGCGTTGAGGTGGCCGCGGGGACCCAGTACTTC; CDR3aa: CSVEVAAGTQYF
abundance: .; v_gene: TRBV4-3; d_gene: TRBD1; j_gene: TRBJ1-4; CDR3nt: TGCGCCAGCAGCAGAGGACAGGGAGAGTTCGAAAAACTGTTTTTT; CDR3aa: CASSRGQGEFEKLFF
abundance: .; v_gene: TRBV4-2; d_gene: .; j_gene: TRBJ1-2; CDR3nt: TGTGCCAGCAGCCACGAGACTCCCCCCTATGGCTACACCTTC; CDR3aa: CASSHETPPYGYTF
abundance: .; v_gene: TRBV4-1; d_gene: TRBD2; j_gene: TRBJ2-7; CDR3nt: TGCGCCAGCAGCCAAGGTCCCATGGCCGGGACTAGCGGTTACGAGCAGTACTTC; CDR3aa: CASSQGPMAGTSGYEQYF
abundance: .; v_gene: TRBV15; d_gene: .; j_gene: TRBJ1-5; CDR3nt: TGTGCCACCAGCAGAGATCTGGACGGAGGACAGCCCCAGCATTTT; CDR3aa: CATSRDLDGGQPQHF
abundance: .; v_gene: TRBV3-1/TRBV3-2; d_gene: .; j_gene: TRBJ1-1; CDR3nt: TGTGCCAGCAGCCCCCGTCAGGGCACTGAAGCTTTCTTT; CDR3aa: CASSPRQGTEAFF
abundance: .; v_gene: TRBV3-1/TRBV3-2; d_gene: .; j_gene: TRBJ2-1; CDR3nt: TGTGCCAGCAGCCCGACGGGGGACCCTTACAATGAGCAGTTCTTC; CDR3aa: CASSPTGDPYNEQFF
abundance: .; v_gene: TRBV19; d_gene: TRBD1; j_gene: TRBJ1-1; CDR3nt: TGTGCCAGTATCTCGGACAGGGGGAGCACTGAAGCTTTCTTT; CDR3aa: CASISDRGSTEAFF
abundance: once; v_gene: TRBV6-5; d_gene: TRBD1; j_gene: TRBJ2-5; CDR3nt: TGTGCCAGCAGGTGGGGACAGGGCAGAGAGACCCAGTACTTC; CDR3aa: CASRWGQGRETQYF
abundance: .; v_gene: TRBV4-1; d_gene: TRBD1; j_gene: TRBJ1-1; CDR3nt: TGCGCCAGCAGCCAAGCGGGGGGACAGGGTGCTGAAGCTTTCTTT; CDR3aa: CASSQAGGQGAEAFF
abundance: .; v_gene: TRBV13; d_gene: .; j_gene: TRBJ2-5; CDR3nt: TGTGCCAGCAGCTTTAGTATTGAGACCCAGTACTTC; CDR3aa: CASSFSIETQYF
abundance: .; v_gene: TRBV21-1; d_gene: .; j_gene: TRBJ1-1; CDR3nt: TGTGCCAGCAGCAAGGACAGGGATACTGAAGCTTTCTTT; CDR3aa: CASSKDRDTEAFF
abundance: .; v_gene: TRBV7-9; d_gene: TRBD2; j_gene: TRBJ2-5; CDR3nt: TGTGCCAGTGTACTAGCGGGGGTACAAGAGACCCAGTACTTC; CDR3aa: CASVLAGVQETQYF
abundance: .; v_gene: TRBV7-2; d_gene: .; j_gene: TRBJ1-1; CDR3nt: TGTGCCAGCAGCTTTTCGAGACTAGGGGCCACTGAAGCTTTCTTT; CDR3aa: CASSFSRLGATEAFF
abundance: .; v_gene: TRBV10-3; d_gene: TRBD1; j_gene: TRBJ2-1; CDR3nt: TGTGCCATCAGGGGGGGACAGGAATTACACAATGAGCAGTTCTTC; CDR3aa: CAIRGGQELHNEQFF
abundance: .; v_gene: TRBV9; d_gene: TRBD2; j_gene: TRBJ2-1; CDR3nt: TGTGCCAGCAGCGTAGTGACTAGCAGCAATGAGCAGTTCTTC; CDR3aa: CASSVVTSSNEQFF
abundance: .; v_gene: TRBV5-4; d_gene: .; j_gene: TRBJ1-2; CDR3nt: TGTGCCAGCAGCTTATTCATCGGGAACGGCTACACCTTC; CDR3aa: CASSLFIGNGYTF
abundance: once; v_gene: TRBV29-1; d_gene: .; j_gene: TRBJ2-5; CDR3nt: TGCAGCGTTGACGAGGGGGGGGAGACCCAGTACTTC; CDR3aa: CSVDEGGETQYF
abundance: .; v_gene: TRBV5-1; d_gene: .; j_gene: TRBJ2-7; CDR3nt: TGCGCCAGCAGCCCCATGACAGTGAGCTCCTACGAGCAGTACTTC; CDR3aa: CASSPMTVSSYEQYF
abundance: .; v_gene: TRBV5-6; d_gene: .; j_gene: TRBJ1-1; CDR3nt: TGTGCCAGCAGCTTGGGTCTTCGGGACACTGAAGCTTTCTTT; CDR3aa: CASSLGLRDTEAFF
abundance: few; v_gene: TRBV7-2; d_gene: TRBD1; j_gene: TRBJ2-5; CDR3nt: TGTGCCAGCAGCTCCGGGACAGGGGGGACCCAGTACTTC; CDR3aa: CASSSGTGGTQYF
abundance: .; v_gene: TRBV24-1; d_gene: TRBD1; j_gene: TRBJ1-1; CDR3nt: TGTGCCACCAGCAAACAGGGGGGACCTGAAGCTTTCTTT; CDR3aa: CATSKQGGPEAFF
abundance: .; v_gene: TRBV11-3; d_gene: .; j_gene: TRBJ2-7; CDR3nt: TGTGCCAGCAGCTTAGGGACAGACTACGAGCAGTACTTC; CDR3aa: CASSLGTDYEQYF
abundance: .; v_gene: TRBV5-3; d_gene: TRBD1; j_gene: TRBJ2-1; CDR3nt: TGTGCCAGAAGCTTGGAAGGGACAGGCCACGAGCAGTTCTTC; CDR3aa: CARSLEGTGHEQFF
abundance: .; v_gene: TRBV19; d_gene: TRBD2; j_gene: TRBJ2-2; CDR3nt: TGTGCCAGTACTAGCGGGGGGTACACCGGGGAGCTGTTTTTT; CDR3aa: CASTSGGYTGELFF
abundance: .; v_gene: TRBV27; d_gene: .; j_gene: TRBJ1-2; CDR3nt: TGTGCCAGCAGTTTGGCGGGGTCCTATGGCTACACCTTC; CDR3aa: CASSLAGSYGYTF
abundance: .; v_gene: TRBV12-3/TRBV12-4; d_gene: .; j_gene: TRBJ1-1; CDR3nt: TGTGCCAGCAGATGGACAGAGGACACTGAAGCTTTCTTT; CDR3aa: CASRWTEDTEAFF